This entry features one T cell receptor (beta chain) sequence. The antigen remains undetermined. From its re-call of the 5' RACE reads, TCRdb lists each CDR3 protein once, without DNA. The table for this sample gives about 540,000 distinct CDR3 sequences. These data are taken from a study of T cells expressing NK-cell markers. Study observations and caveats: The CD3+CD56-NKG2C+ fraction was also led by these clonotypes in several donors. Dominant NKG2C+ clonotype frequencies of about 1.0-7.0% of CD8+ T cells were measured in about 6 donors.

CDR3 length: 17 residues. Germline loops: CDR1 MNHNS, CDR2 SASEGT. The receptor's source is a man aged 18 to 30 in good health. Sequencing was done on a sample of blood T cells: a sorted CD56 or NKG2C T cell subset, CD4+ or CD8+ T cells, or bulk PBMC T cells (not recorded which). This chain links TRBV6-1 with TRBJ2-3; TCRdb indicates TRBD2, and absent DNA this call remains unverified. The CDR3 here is CASSLGREDLPTDTQYF.